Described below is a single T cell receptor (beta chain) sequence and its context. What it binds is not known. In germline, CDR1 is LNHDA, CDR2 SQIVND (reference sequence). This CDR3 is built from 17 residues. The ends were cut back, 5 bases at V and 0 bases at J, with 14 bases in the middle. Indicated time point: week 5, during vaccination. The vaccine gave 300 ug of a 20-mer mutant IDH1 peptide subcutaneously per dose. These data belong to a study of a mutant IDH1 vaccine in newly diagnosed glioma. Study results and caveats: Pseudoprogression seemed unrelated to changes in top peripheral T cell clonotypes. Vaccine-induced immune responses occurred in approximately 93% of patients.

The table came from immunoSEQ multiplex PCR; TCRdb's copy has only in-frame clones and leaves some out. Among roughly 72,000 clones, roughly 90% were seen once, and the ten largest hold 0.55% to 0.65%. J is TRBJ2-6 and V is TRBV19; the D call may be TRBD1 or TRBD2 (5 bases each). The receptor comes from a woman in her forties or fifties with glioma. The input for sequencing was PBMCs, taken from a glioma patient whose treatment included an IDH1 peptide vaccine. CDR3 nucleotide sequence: TGTGCCAGTAGTCCGGGACCCCAATTCTCTGGGGCCAACGTCCTGACTTTC. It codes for CASSPGPQFSGANVLTF. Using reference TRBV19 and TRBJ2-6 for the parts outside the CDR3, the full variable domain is DGGITQSPKYLFRKEGQNVTLSCEQNLNHDAMYWYRQDPGQGLRLIYYSQIVNDFQKGDIAEGYSVSREKKESFPLTVTSAQKNPTAFYLCASSPGPQFSGANVLTFGAGSRLTVL.